The 23 T cell receptor beta chains below all came from one sample that was sequenced in a study of OX40 agonist ivuxolimab in advanced cancers. Assay: immunoSEQ multiplex PCR; the TCRdb copy retains only in-frame clones and omits some. The profile covers around 90,000 clones, with around 86% appearing a single time and around 0.28% taken by the ten largest. The source was CD4+ or CD8+ T cells sorted from blood, collected in a trial of the OX40 agonist ivuxolimab. Receptors originate from an adult with an advanced solid tumor such as melanoma, head and neck, liver or kidney cancer.

V is TRBV9 and J is TRBJ2-1; TRBD2 aligns across 10 bases. The germline CDR1 and CDR2 sequences are SGDLS and YYNGEE. The CDR3 is 17 residues long. J gave up 2 bases and V 4 bases, and 9 bases lay outside the gene matches. The CDR3: CASSTRKGLAPYNEQFF. The CDR3 DNA reads TGTGCCAGCAGCACCCGAAAGGGACTAGCGCCCTACAATGAGCAGTTCTTC.

The chain couples TRBV29-1 to TRBJ1-3; 7 nucleotides match TRBD1. Germline V gene lookup returns CDR1 SQVTM and CDR2 ANQGSEA. The junction had 4 bases not matched to a gene; V was cut back by 4 bases and J by 1 base. The CDR3 consists of 14 residues. CDR3 loop: CSVGQGISGNTIYF. The CDR3 DNA sequence: TGCAGCGTTGGACAGGGAATATCTGGAAACACCATATATTTT.

The rearrangement links TRBV4-3 to TRBJ1-6, with D perhaps TRBD1 (6 bases). Germline CDR1 and CDR2: LGHNA and YSLEER. Deletions cut 0 bases from V and 0 bases from J, with 12 bases between. The CDR3 contains 18 residues. The CDR3 sequence: CASSQEATGSSYNSPLHF. The CDR3 DNA reads TGCGCCAGCAGCCAAGAAGCCACAGGGAGCTCCTATAATTCACCCCTCCACTTT.

The chain is built from TRBV12-5 and TRBJ2-1, with a possible D match to TRBD2 (5 bases). CDR1 is LGHNT and CDR2 is FRNRAP in the germline V gene. The CDR3 consists of 12 residues. V was shortened by 2 bases and J by 10 bases, with 9 bases between the two germline ends. CDR3 region: CASGLSPGEQFF. The CDR3 nucleotides are TGTGCTAGTGGTTTGTCTCCGGGAGAGCAGTTCTTC.

The J gene is TRBJ2-2, the V gene TRBV9; 11 positions match TRBD2. Germline CDR1 and CDR2: SGDLS and YYNGEE. The J segment lost 1 base and the V segment lost 1 base, leaving 9 bases of the junction unmatched. This CDR3 is built from 19 residues. In DNA, the CDR3 is TGTGCCAGCAGCGTACTAGATGTTAGCGGGGGGGTGAACACCGGGGAGCTGTTTTTT. The encoded protein is CASSVLDVSGGVNTGELFF.

This chain joins TRBV18 and TRBJ2-2; 9 bases fit TRBD1. Losses at the gene ends were 3 bases for V and 5 bases for J; bases not matched to a gene: 4. The germline V gene encodes CDR1 KGHSH and CDR2 LQKENI. The CDR3 consists of 15 residues. The CDR3 DNA reads as TGTGCCAGCTCACCCTACAGGGGGCGGACCGGGGAGCTGTTTTTT. This codes for CASSPYRGRTGELFF.

The rearrangement uses TRBV7-9 and TRBJ1-4; TRBD1 is a possible D gene (5 bases). Per germline, CDR1 SEHNR and CDR2 FQNEAQ (reference sequence). The CDR3 runs 13 residues. V lost 4 bases to trimming and J lost 7 bases, with 10 bases between them. DNA of the CDR3: TGTGCCAGCAGCTCCGGGACTCTTGAAAAACTGTTTTTT. It translates to CASSSGTLEKLFF.

This sequence joins TRBV19 and TRBJ1-6; 9 nucleotides agree with TRBD1. J was trimmed by 6 bases and V by 11 bases; bases with no gene match: 8. The CDR3 runs to 14 residues. The V gene's germline CDR1 is LNHDA and CDR2 SQIVND (reference sequence). The CDR3: CAARGTGTNSPLHF. The CDR3 coding sequence is TGTGCCGCAAGGGGGACAGGGACTAATTCACCCCTCCACTTT.

The chain employs TRBV10-3 and TRBJ2-2; 8 bases are shared with TRBD2. The germline V gene encodes CDR1 ENHRY and CDR2 SYGVKD. CDR3 length equals 15 residues. Losses at the gene ends were 3 bases for V and 5 bases for J; bases not matched to a gene: 5. CDR3 in DNA: TGTGCCATCAGTGACGGGGGGGATGGAACCGGGGAGCTGTTTTTT. Its translation is CAISDGGDGTGELFF.

The chain employs TRBV13 and TRBJ1-5, with D hard to call. V was cut by 3 bases and J by 0 bases, with 9 bases left in between. The germline V gene encodes CDR1 PRHDT and CDR2 FYEKMQ (reference sequence). This CDR3 is 15 amino acids long. CDR3 DNA: TGTGCCAGCAGCTTTAAGGGAAATAGCAATCAGCCCCAGCATTTT. This codes for CASSFKGNSNQPQHF.

The CDR3 region is CASRPRASRGTGGYEQYF. The CDR3 nucleotides read TGTGCCAGCAGACCCCGGGCGTCCCGTGGGACAGGGGGCTACGAGCAGTACTTC. The chain joins TRBV27 to TRBJ2-7; 11 bases fit TRBD1. The germline V gene has CDR1 MNHEY and CDR2 SMNVEV (reference sequence). V lost 6 bases to trimming and J lost 3 bases; unmatched junction nucleotides: 16. The CDR3 runs to 18 residues.

The chain recombines TRBV29-1 with TRBJ1-1; no clear D gene. V lost 4 bases and J 4 bases, leaving 7 bases between the germline ends. This CDR3 comprises 11 residues. CDR1 and CDR2 (germline): SQVTM, ANQGSEA. CDR3 sequence: CSVVGGTEAFF. DNA of the CDR3: TGCAGCGTTGTTGGAGGCACTGAAGCTTTCTTT.

The gene calls are TRBV10-1 and TRBJ1-4; TRBD1 might be the D (6 bases). Per the germline V gene, CDR1 is WNHNN and CDR2 is SYGVQD (reference sequence). The CDR3 covers 16 residues. Trimming cost V 0 bases and J 11 bases, with 19 bases left between them. The CDR3 coding sequence is TGCGCCAGCAGTGAGTCTTGGGGGCGTTTTTCAAGGAAACTGTTTTTT. This encodes CASSESWGRFSRKLFF.

The V gene is TRBV9, the J gene TRBJ2-5; 7 bases line up with TRBD1. This CDR3 is built from 15 residues. V shed 2 bases, J shed 9 bases, and the junction held 13 bases outside the gene matches. Germline V gene sequence: CDR1 SGDLS, CDR2 YYNGEE. Written as DNA, the CDR3 is TGTGCCAGCAGCGTCTGGGACAGCCCAGAAGGGGCCCAGTACTTC. Protein: CASSVWDSPEGAQYF.

The chain has TRBV6-5 and TRBJ1-1, with D maybe TRBD1 (6 bases). The germline V and J ends were trimmed by 6 bases and 0 bases, with 14 bases remaining between them. The CDR3 extends over 15 amino acids. In germline, CDR1 is MNHEY, CDR2 SVGAGI. The CDR3 DNA reads as TGTGCCAGCAGCCCTGGACAGTTCATGAACACTGAAGCTTTCTTT. This encodes CASSPGQFMNTEAFF.

The chain uses TRBV12-5 and TRBJ2-1, with TRBD2 as a possible D gene (7 bases). The CDR3 spans 18 residues. Germline loops: CDR1 LGHNT, CDR2 FRNRAP. Trimming shortened V by 0 bases and J by 4 bases, and 19 bases separated the two germline ends. In DNA form, the CDR3 reads TGTGCTAGTGGTTTGGTACTTCGGGGGCAGGGAGGGTACAATGAGCAGTTCTTC. Translating it yields CASGLVLRGQGGYNEQFF.

This chain joins TRBV5-6 and TRBJ2-7, with TRBD1 matching over 9 bases. The CDR3 has 17 residues. Germline V gene lookup returns CDR1 SGHDT and CDR2 YYEEEE. Trimming removed 1 base from V and 6 bases from J; junction bases left unmatched: 14. The CDR3 protein is CASSLPRVKDRGGEQYF. DNA for the CDR3: TGTGCCAGCAGCTTGCCCCGGGTGAAGGACAGGGGAGGCGAGCAGTACTTC.

The CDR3 loop reads CASSVQGNTEAFF. The CDR3 DNA reads TGTGCCAGCAGTGTACAGGGGAACACTGAAGCTTTCTTT. V gene TRBV6-5 combines with J gene TRBJ1-1, with D perhaps matching TRBD1 (6 bases). In germline, CDR1 is MNHEY, CDR2 SVGAGI. The CDR3 has 13 amino acids. V gave up 5 bases and J gave up 1 base, with 8 bases separating them.

This rearrangement joins TRBV6-5 to TRBJ1-5; D not resolved. The germline gives CDR1 MNHEY, CDR2 SVGAGI. The germline V and J ends were trimmed by 2 bases and 3 bases, with 8 bases remaining between them. CDR3 length: 14 amino acids. CDR3 residues: CASSYRDYNQPQHF. The CDR3 DNA reads TGTGCCAGCAGTTACAGGGATTACAATCAGCCCCAGCATTTT.

This clone came up a few times. V usage is TRBV6-1 and J usage is TRBJ1-6; 9 positions match TRBD1. V trimming: 6 bases; J trimming: 6 bases; junction bases outside the gene matches: 6. This CDR3 region has 15 residues. Germline CDR1 and CDR2: MNHNS and SASEGT. The CDR3 DNA is TGTGCCAGCAGGGACAGGGGACCATCTAATTCACCCCTCCACTTT. This encodes CASRDRGPSNSPLHF.

V is TRBV19 and J is TRBJ1-5; 8 bases are shared with TRBD1. Germline lookup yields CDR1 LNHDA and CDR2 SQIVND (reference sequence). This CDR3 comprises 15 residues. Germline trimming cut 7 bases from V and 1 base from J; bases unmatched to any gene: 6. CDR3 sequence (DNA): TGTGCCAGTACCGATAGGACAGGGAGCAATCAGCCCCAGCATTTT. This sequence encodes CASTDRTGSNQPQHF.

The V call is TRBV25-1, the J call TRBJ1-3; D not resolved. Trimming stripped 8 bases from V and 0 bases from J, with 8 bases between. The germline gives CDR1 MGHDK, CDR2 SYGVNS. This CDR3 is built from 13 residues. For the CDR3, the DNA is TGTGCCAGCGTAACCCTCTCTGGAAACACCATATATTTT. Protein product: CASVTLSGNTIYF.

The rearrangement links TRBV5-1 to TRBJ1-1, with D possibly being TRBD1 (5 bases). The CDR3 consists of 16 residues. V lost 0 bases and J 1 base, leaving 13 bases between the germline ends. CDR1 and CDR2 (germline): SGHRS, YFSETQ. In nucleotides, the CDR3 is TGCGCCAGCAGCTTGGTCGGTCCTCAGGGGAACACTGAAGCTTTCTTT. Translation gives CASSLVGPQGNTEAFF.